These T cell receptor beta chains were read from a single sample in a study of blood T cells in healthy people across ages. TCRdb used MiXCR to reprocess the 5' RACE reads, holding one entry per CDR3 protein. The sample includes roughly 800,000 distinct CDR3 sequences, about 25% seen only once; the top ten take more than 8%. These data also featured in a second study, about T cells of mothers and their children.

The sample comprised blood. Receptors originate from a boy aged 10-17 years in good health. CDR3s include the opening cysteine and the closing phenylalanine or tryptophan. The D gene is left open where the match is weak. Only some rows state a clone size, as once, few, many or a class for expanded clones.

clone_size cdr3_length j_call v_call d_call cdr3_aa cdr3_nt
NA 17 TRBJ2-5 TRBV10-3 TRBD2 CATRPGTSGGGGETQYF TGTGCCACCCGCCCCGGGACTAGCGGGGGTGGGGGAGAGACCCAGTACTTC
few 19 TRBJ2-5 TRBV7-2 TRBD2 CASSGLEGGPGGGQETQYF TGTGCCAGCAGTGGCCTAGAAGGAGGACCGGGAGGGGGCCAAGAGACCCAGTACTTC
NA 13 TRBJ2-4 TRBV5-1 NA CASYGESKNIQYF TGCGCCAGCTATGGAGAGTCCAAAAACATTCAGTACTTC
few 14 TRBJ1-5 TRBV2 NA CASSTDRSNQPQHF TGTGCCAGCAGTACTGACAGGAGCAATCAGCCCCAGCATTTT
NA 17 TRBJ2-5 TRBV27 TRBD1 CASSLEGLRTGSETQYF TGTGCCAGCAGCTTAGAGGGACTGAGGACAGGGTCGGAGACCCAGTACTTC
NA 12 TRBJ2-7 TRBV6-2/TRBV6-3 NA CASKKGTYEQYF TGTGCCAGCAAGAAGGGGACCTACGAGCAGTACTTC
few 14 TRBJ1-2 TRBV5-1 NA CASSLGSGENGYTF TGCGCCAGCAGCTTGGGTTCAGGGGAGAATGGCTACACCTTC
NA 16 TRBJ2-1 TRBV6-1 TRBD2 CASRASWGGRIHEQFF TGTGCCAGCAGGGCCAGTTGGGGGGGGAGGATCCATGAGCAGTTCTTC
NA 13 TRBJ2-7 TRBV28 TRBD2 CATRAGGPYEQYF TGTGCCACCCGAGCGGGAGGGCCCTACGAGCAGTACTTC
NA 13 TRBJ2-4 TRBV29-1 TRBD2 CSAQTALADIQYF TGCAGCGCCCAAACAGCGCTAGCGGACATTCAGTACTTC
few 14 TRBJ2-5 TRBV14 NA CASSQMGPQETQYF TGTGCCAGCAGCCAGATGGGACCACAAGAGACCCAGTACTTC
NA 14 TRBJ2-3 TRBV5-1 NA CASSLKEGQATQYF TGCGCCAGCAGCCTTAAAGAAGGGCAAGCTACGCAGTATTTT
NA 11 TRBJ1-2 TRBV29-1 NA CSVGDGYGYTF TGCAGCGTTGGGGACGGGTATGGCTACACCTTC
few 16 TRBJ2-1 TRBV7-9 TRBD2 CASSLALADYYNEQFF TGTGCCAGCAGCTTAGCACTAGCGGACTACTACAATGAGCAGTTCTTC
NA 16 TRBJ1-5 TRBV5-5 TRBD1 CASSSPDRGIDQPQHF TGTGCCAGCAGCTCTCCAGACAGGGGTATTGATCAGCCCCAGCATTTT
few 16 TRBJ2-7 TRBV29-1 TRBD2 CSVEDPGTSGSYEQYF TGCAGCGTTGAAGATCCGGGGACTAGCGGTTCCTACGAGCAGTACTTC
few 15 TRBJ1-5 TRBV20-1 TRBD1 CSATGTGGADQPQHF TGCAGTGCTACGGGGACAGGGGGCGCGGATCAGCCCCAGCATTTT
once 16 TRBJ2-3 TRBV5-1 NA CASSLVGDVSTDTQYF TGCGCCAGCAGCTTGGTGGGGGATGTTAGCACAGATACGCAGTATTTT
NA 14 TRBJ2-7 TRBV18 NA CASSLTEVLYEQYF TGTGCCAGCTCGCTAACAGAAGTTCTATACGAGCAGTACTTC
few 11 TRBJ2-1 TRBV20-1 NA CSARPGGKQFF TGCAGTGCTAGACCTGGCGGGAAGCAGTTCTTC
few 18 TRBJ2-7 TRBV27 TRBD1 CASSAGTGRLSESYEQYF TGTGCCAGCAGCGCCGGGACAGGGCGCCTTTCCGAATCCTACGAGCAGTACTTC
NA 13 TRBJ2-7 TRBV20-1 NA CSARAGSSYEQYF TGCAGTGCTAGAGCCGGGAGCTCCTACGAGCAGTACTTC
few 15 TRBJ2-1 TRBV12-3/TRBV12-4 TRBD2 CASSFPAGGDNEQFF TGTGCCAGCAGTTTTCCAGCGGGAGGAGACAATGAGCAGTTCTTC
NA 14 TRBJ2-3 TRBV12-3/TRBV12-4 NA CASSGITSTDTQYF TGTGCCAGCAGTGGGATTACTAGCACAGATACGCAGTATTTT
NA 14 TRBJ2-1 TRBV29-1 NA CSVPMWGRYNEQFF TGCAGCGTTCCGATGTGGGGGAGATACAATGAGCAGTTCTTC
NA 15 TRBJ2-4 TRBV4-1 TRBD1 CASSQPRDRVHIQYF TGCGCCAGCAGCCAACCCCGGGACAGGGTGCACATTCAGTACTTC
NA 15 TRBJ1-2 TRBV2 TRBD1 CASSPDRPDLYGYTF TGTGCCAGCAGCCCGGACAGGCCCGACCTCTATGGCTACACCTTC
once 15 TRBJ1-2 TRBV4-3 NA CASSQDGGTAYGYTF TGCGCCAGCAGCCAAGATGGAGGAACGGCGTATGGCTACACCTTC
few 13 TRBJ2-7 TRBV7-9 NA CASSFSGVYEQYF TGTGCCAGCAGCTTCTCCGGGGTGTACGAGCAGTACTTC
NA 16 TRBJ2-7 TRBV20-1 TRBD2 CSASGAGGPLSYEQYF TGCAGTGCTAGCGGCGCGGGAGGGCCACTATCCTACGAGCAGTACTTC
NA 15 TRBJ2-5 TRBV7-2 NA CASSPRTTLQETQYF TGTGCCAGCAGCCCGCGGACGACGCTCCAAGAGACCCAGTACTTC
NA 14 TRBJ2-5 TRBV28 NA CASSLGGLRETQYF TGTGCCAGCAGTTTAGGGGGTCTTAGAGAGACCCAGTACTTC
few 14 TRBJ2-3 TRBV5-1 TRBD1 CASSLGQGEDTQYF TGCGCCAGCAGCTTGGGACAGGGGGAAGATACGCAGTATTTT
few 15 TRBJ1-4 TRBV12-3/TRBV12-4 NA CASSGNTATNEKLFF TGTGCCAGCAGTGGTAACACTGCAACTAATGAAAAACTGTTTTTT
NA 15 TRBJ1-5 TRBV27 TRBD1 CASSLGGDRGTSMNF TGTGCCAGCAGTTTGGGCGGGGACAGGGGGACCAGCATGAATTTT